This T cell receptor beta chain was obtained from a study of T-cell reconstitution after alpha-beta-depleted transplantation in children. This clonotype was seen a handful of times. Trimming shortened V by 6 bases and J by 0 bases, and 12 bases separated the two germline ends. The CDR3 sequence is 14 residues long. Germline V gene lookup returns CDR1 SQVTM and CDR2 ANQGSEA. It was with unique molecular identifiers that the TCRbeta library was prepared. TCRdb reprocessed the PCR reads with MiXCR, giving one entry per CDR3 protein. The table has about 500,000 distinct CDR3 sequences, approximately 30% seen once.

The chain joins TRBV29-1 to TRBJ1-3, with D perhaps matching TRBD1 (5 bases). Sample: PBMCs from the stem cell graft donor, taken from the stem cell graft. The source of this sequence is a human donor who donated a stem cell graft to a child with aplastic anemia. In DNA form, the CDR3 reads TGCAGCGTGTTGGGGACTGACTCTGGAAACACCATATATTTT. Protein product: CSVLGTDSGNTIYF.